Listed below are T cell receptor beta chains from one sample, sequenced in a study of regulatory T cells in long-lasting Graves disease. Using its own MiXCR run on the multiplex PCR reads, TCRdb lists one record per CDR3 protein. The repertoire holds 500,000 or so distinct CDR3 sequences, with around 16% as singletons. This sample also belongs to another study, concerning T cells in Graves' hyperthyroidism and ophthalmopathy.

This material consisted of peripheral blood mononuclear cells (PBMCs), taken at new diagnosis, from a patient treated with antithyroid drugs. The receptors originated from a woman aged 40-60 years with Graves disease. Each CDR3 is given with its conserved first and last residue. Fields, in order: J gene, clone size, V gene, D gene, CDR3 DNA, CDR3 protein. A D gene is named only where the DNA matches it firmly. Only some rows state a clone size, as once, few, many or a class for expanded clones.

TRBJ2-7 many TRBV28 - TGTGCCAGCAGTTTCTTACCCTCCCTTTCGACTAGTGTGAACGAGCAGTACTTC CASSFLPSLSTSVNEQYF
TRBJ1-2 many TRBV4-1 - TGCGCCAGCAGCCAAGAGGGTATAAGGCAGGGGCACGGCTACACCTTC CASSQEGIRQGHGYTF
TRBJ1-2 few TRBV6-5 - TGTGCCAGCAGTTCCGACGGGGTTTTTCGCTACACCTTC CASSSDGVFRYTF
TRBJ2-1 - TRBV25-1 - TGTGCCAGCAGTGCCGGCCGGAGCTCCTACAATGAGCAGTTCTTC CASSAGRSSYNEQFF
TRBJ2-6 many TRBV11-1 - TGTGCCAGCAGCTCCGACCCAGGGGCTGGGGCCAACGTCCTGACTTTC CASSSDPGAGANVLTF
TRBJ1-1 many TRBV3-1 - TGTGCCAGCAGCCAGCACAGCATGAACACTGAAGCTTTCTTT CASSQHSMNTEAFF
TRBJ1-1 many TRBV18 - TGTGCCAGCTCACCAGCTTCAGGGGCTGAAGCTTTCTTT CASSPASGAEAFF
TRBJ1-5 few TRBV11-2 TRBD1 TGTGCCAGCAGCTTACAGGGGGTCGGGCCCCAGCATTTT CASSLQGVGPQHF
TRBJ2-1 many TRBV12-3/TRBV12-4 - TGTGCCAGCAGTGGCCGCTACAGGGAGAATGAGCAGTTCTTC CASSGRYRENEQFF
TRBJ1-4 - TRBV6-1 - TGTGCCAGCACCGCCAGCCGGAGGCCCGAAAAACTGTTTTTT CASTASRRPEKLFF
TRBJ1-2 many TRBV12-3/TRBV12-4 TRBD1 TGTGCCAGCAGTTTTAGGACAGGGGCCTATGGCTACACCTTC CASSFRTGAYGYTF
TRBJ1-3 many TRBV11-2 - TGTGCCAGCAGCTTAGAGCAGGGTGCCGGTCGTAACACCATATATTTT CASSLEQGAGRNTIYF
TRBJ1-5 many TRBV6-2/TRBV6-3 - TGTGCCAGCAGTTACAAGGGGGGCAATCAGCCCCAGCATTTT CASSYKGGNQPQHF
TRBJ1-5 few TRBV28 - TGTGCCAGCAGTTTACTTCTCTTGGCGCCGCAGCATTTT CASSLLLLAPQHF
TRBJ1-1 - TRBV6-1 TRBD1 TGTGCCAGCAGTGGGACAGGGCTTATGAACACTGAAGCTTTCTTT CASSGTGLMNTEAFF
TRBJ2-2 many TRBV12-3/TRBV12-4 - TGTGCCAGCAGTTCACTTCCGAACACCGGGGAGCTGTTTTTT CASSSLPNTGELFF
TRBJ2-7 many TRBV28 TRBD1 TGTGCCAGCAGTCCACACGACAGGGAGGAGCAGTACTTC CASSPHDREEQYF
TRBJ2-5 many TRBV2 - TGTGCCAGCAGTGAGGGACCCGTGGGGACCCAGTACTTC CASSEGPVGTQYF
TRBJ2-2 - TRBV5-1 TRBD1 TGCGCCAGCAGTTCGGGACAGGGGGCTTACACCGGGGAGCTGTTTTTT CASSSGQGAYTGELFF
TRBJ1-4 - TRBV11-3 - TGTGCCAGCGGGCGTACTAATGAAAAACTGTTTTTT CASGRTNEKLFF
TRBJ2-2 - TRBV20-1 - TGCAGTGCTAGAGTGGGGGCAGGCGGGGAGCTGTTTTTT CSARVGAGGELFF
TRBJ2-7 many TRBV3-1 - TGTGCCAGCAGCGCCCGGCGGGGAGGCTACGAGCAGTACTTC CASSARRGGYEQYF
TRBJ2-7 few TRBV11-2 TRBD1 TGTGCCAGCAGCCGGGGACAGGGATTGGGCGAGCAGTACTTC CASSRGQGLGEQYF
TRBJ1-4 - TRBV7-9 - TGTGCCAGCAGCTTAACAACAGGCAATGAAAAACTGTTTTTT CASSLTTGNEKLFF
TRBJ2-2 - TRBV5-8 - TGTGCCAGCGGCCTGACAGGCAAGGGGACCGGGGAGCTGTTTTTT CASGLTGKGTGELFF
TRBJ1-4 few TRBV7-9 - TGTGCCAGCAGCTTAGGAGACAGGAGTAATGAAAAACTGTTTTTT CASSLGDRSNEKLFF
TRBJ1-2 few TRBV7-9 TRBD1 TGTGCCAGCAGCTCAGGGACAGGAACTGGCTACACCTTC CASSSGTGTGYTF
TRBJ2-6 many TRBV18 - TGTGCCAGCAGCCCTTCTGGGGCCAACGTCCTGACTTTC CASSPSGANVLTF
TRBJ2-3 many TRBV20-1 TRBD2 TGCAGTGCTGCAGGGACTAGCGGGGCCACAGATACGCAGTATTTT CSAAGTSGATDTQYF
TRBJ2-7 many TRBV11-2 - TGTGCCAGCAGTCGGGACAACCCTAACGAGCAGTACTTC CASSRDNPNEQYF
TRBJ1-2 few TRBV10-3 - TGTGCCATCGCAGCTAACTATGGCTACACCTTC CAIAANYGYTF
TRBJ2-3 - TRBV11-2 TRBD1 TGTGCCGGCAGCTTGGGACAGTCCACAGATACGCAGTATTTT CAGSLGQSTDTQYF
TRBJ2-2 few TRBV19 - TGTGCCAGTAGTAAAATAAGACAGCTGGCGAACACCGGGGAGCTGTTTTTT CASSKIRQLANTGELFF
TRBJ2-5 many TRBV20-1 TRBD2 TGCAGTGCTGAGCGGGGGGGCCAAGAGACCCAGTACTTC CSAERGGQETQYF
TRBJ1-3 few TRBV4-1 - TGCGCATCACGGGCCCTTACGCCGGGAAACACCATATATTTT CASRALTPGNTIYF
TRBJ1-5 many TRBV4-1 - TGCGCCAGCAGCCGGGACATTAAGGGTCAGCCCCAGCATTTT CASSRDIKGQPQHF
TRBJ2-2 many TRBV28 - TGTGCCAGCAGCCGAGGACAGACGAACACCGGGGAGCTGTTTTTT CASSRGQTNTGELFF
TRBJ1-5 many TRBV6-1 - TGTGCCAGCAGGGAGAGGGGCAATCAGCCCCAGCATTTT CASRERGNQPQHF
TRBJ1-4 many TRBV3-1 - TGTGCCAGCAGCCAGGGGGCGAGTGAAAAACTGTTTTTT CASSQGASEKLFF
TRBJ2-1 many TRBV5-1 - TGCGCCAGCAGCCCGGGACTTAACAATGAGCAGTTCTTC CASSPGLNNEQFF
TRBJ1-2 few TRBV7-9 - TGTGCCAGCAGCCAACCAGGGTATGGGGGTGGCTACACCTTC CASSQPGYGGGYTF